This TCR beta chain was sequenced during a study of cytomegalovirus exposure and HLA in healthy donors. This CDR3 has 14 amino acids. The ends were cut back, 2 bases at V and 3 bases at J, with 8 bases in the middle. Germline lookup yields CDR1 MNHNS and CDR2 SASEGT. The PCR made use of 60 Vbeta and 13 Jbeta primers. Profiling relied on immunoSEQ multiplex PCR, and the TCRdb table lists in-frame clones only, not all of them. The table includes 150,000 to 200,000 clones, 83% detected once. This receptor was identified in a man aged 50-60 years in good health and CMV-seronegative. The sequencing sample was made of PBMCs. The V call is TRBV6-1, the J call TRBJ1-5; D is uncertain. CDR3 sequence: CASSEQGDNQPQHF. In nucleotides, the CDR3 is TGTGCCAGCAGTGAACAAGGAGACAATCAGCCCCAGCATTTT.